Below, 5 T cell receptor beta chains from the same sample are listed, as sequenced in a study of T cell responses to AZD1222 COVID-19 vaccine. Generated by immunoSEQ multiplex PCR, the TCRdb table keeps only in-frame clones and is missing some. The sample includes tens of thousands of clones, approximately 91% of them seen just once. Here the sequenced sample was peripheral blood, taken on day 0 of AZD1222 vaccination. The source of these receptors is an adult in good health.

The gene calls are TRBV7-6 and TRBJ1-4; D gene uncertain. The CDR3 covers 16 residues. Trimming took off 4 bases at V and 0 bases at J, with 12 bases between the two ends. Germline V gives CDR1 SGHVS, CDR2 FNYEAQ. The CDR3 bases are TGTGCCAGCAGCTCCCAAAGTACCGCAACTAATGAAAAACTGTTTTTT. Translation gives CASSSQSTATNEKLFF.

This chain links TRBV21-1 with TRBJ1-3; no DNA check was done on the table's D call, TRBD1. TRBV21-1 is a listed pseudogene. The CDR3 extends over 16 amino acids. The CDR3 is CASISDRLKAGNTIYF. CDR3 nucleotide sequence: TGTGCCAGCATCTCGGACAGATTAAAAGCTGGAAACACCATATATTTT.

Of note for this clone: At one end, the junction sequence differs from germline, possibly due to a read error. V gene TRBV19 combines with J gene TRBJ2-5, with D uncertain. Germline lookup yields CDR1 LNHDA and CDR2 SQIVND (reference sequence). CDR3 size: 13 residues. In DNA, the CDR3 is TGTGCCAGTAGTATAGTTCAGGAAGATACCCAGTACTTC. As protein: CASSIVQEDTQYF.

This clone was detected only once. V usage is TRBV28 and J usage is TRBJ1-2; tentative D call: TRBD1 (5 bases). There are 19 residues in the CDR3. V lost 1 base to trimming and J lost 4 bases, with 25 bases between them. Per the germline V gene, CDR1 is MDHEN and CDR2 is SYDVKM. In nucleotides, the CDR3 is TGTGCCAGCAGTTTATTAACCGGGACGGCAAAAAAGGGAAGCTATGGCTACACCTTC. This translates into CASSLLTGTAKKGSYGYTF.

The J gene is TRBJ1-3, the V gene TRBV7-2; a weak D match, TRBD1 (6 bases). CDR3 length: 16 residues. In germline, CDR1 is SGHTA, CDR2 FQGNSA. Deletions cut 8 bases from V and 0 bases from J, with 17 bases between. CDR3 nucleotide sequence: TGTGCCAGCTCCAAGGGGGGCCGCAGCTCTGGAAACACCATATATTTT. Translating gives CASSKGGRSSGNTIYF.